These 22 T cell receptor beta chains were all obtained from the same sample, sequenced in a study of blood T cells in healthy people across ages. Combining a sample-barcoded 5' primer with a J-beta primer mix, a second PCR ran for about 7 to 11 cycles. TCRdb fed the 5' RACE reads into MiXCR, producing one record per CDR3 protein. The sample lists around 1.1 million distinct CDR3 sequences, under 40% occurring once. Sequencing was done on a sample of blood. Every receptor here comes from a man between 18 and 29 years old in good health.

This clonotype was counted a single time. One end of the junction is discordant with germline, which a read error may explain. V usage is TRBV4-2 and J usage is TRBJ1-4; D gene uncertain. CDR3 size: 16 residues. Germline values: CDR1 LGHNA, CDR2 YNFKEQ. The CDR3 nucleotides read TGTGCCGGCAGCCAAGCGGTGGGGAGGACTAATGAAAAACTGTTTTTT. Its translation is CAGSQAVGRTNEKLFF.

Written as DNA, the CDR3 is TGTGCCAGCAGGTCCCGGGGGGGGAGTTCCTACGAGCAGTACTTC. Translated, it gives CASRSRGGSSYEQYF. V is TRBV7-2 and J is TRBJ2-7; 8 nucleotides agree with TRBD2. Germline V gives CDR1 SGHTA, CDR2 FQGNSA. V lost 6 bases to trimming and J lost 1 base; unmatched junction nucleotides: 8. The CDR3 extends over 15 amino acids. Full variable domain (rest looked up from reference TRBV7-2 and TRBJ2-7): GAGVSQSPSNKVTEKGKDVELRCDPISGHTALYWYRQSLGQGLEFLIYFQGNSAPDKSGLPSDRFSAERTGGSVSTLTIQRTQQEDSAVYLCASRSRGGSSYEQYFGPGTRLTVT.

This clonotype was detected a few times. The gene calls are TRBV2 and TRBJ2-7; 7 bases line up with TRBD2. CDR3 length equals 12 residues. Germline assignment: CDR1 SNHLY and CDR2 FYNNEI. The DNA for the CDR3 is TGTGTGATTGAGCGGGGTACCAATGAGCAGTACTTC. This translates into CVIERGTNEQYF.

CDR3 sequence reads: CSAPSPIDRVEETQYF. The CDR3 DNA follows: TGCAGTGCTCCGTCTCCAATCGACAGGGTCGAAGAGACCCAGTACTTC. This sequence joins TRBV20-1 and TRBJ2-5; 7 nucleotides align to TRBD1. CDR1 is DFQATT and CDR2 is SNEGSKA in the germline V gene (reference sequence). V shed 5 bases, J shed 3 bases, and the junction held 15 bases outside the gene matches. The CDR3 has 16 residues.

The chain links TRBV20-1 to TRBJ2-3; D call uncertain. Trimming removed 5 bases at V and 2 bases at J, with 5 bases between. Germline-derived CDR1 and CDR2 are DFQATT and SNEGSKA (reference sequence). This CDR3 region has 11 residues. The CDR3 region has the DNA TGCAGTGCTCCGAACACAGATACGCAGTATTTT. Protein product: CSAPNTDTQYF.

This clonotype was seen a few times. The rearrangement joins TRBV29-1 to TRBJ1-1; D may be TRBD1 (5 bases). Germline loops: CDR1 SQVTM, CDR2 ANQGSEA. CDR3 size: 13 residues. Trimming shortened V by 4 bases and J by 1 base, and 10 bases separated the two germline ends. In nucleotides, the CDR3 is TGCAGCGTTGGCCGGGACTGGAACACTGAAGCTTTCTTT. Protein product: CSVGRDWNTEAFF.

The CDR3: CATSELLSGGIYGYTF. DNA of the CDR3: TGTGCCACCAGTGAACTCCTCTCGGGGGGGATCTATGGCTACACCTTC. The J gene is TRBJ1-2, the V gene TRBV24-1, with a possible D match to TRBD1 (5 bases). Germline CDR1 is KGHDR and CDR2 is SFDVKD. The CDR3 spans 16 residues. V lost 4 bases and J lost 4, with 18 bases in between.

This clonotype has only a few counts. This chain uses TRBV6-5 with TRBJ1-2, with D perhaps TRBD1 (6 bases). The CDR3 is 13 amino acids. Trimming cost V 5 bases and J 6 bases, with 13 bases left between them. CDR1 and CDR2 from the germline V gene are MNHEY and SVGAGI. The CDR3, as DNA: TGTGCCAGCAGTCCAGGGGCGTTTGATGGCTACACCTTC. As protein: CASSPGAFDGYTF.

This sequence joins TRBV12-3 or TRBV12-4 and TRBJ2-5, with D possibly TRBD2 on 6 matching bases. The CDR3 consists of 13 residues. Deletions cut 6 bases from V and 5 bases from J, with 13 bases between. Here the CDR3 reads CASRRLVWETQYF. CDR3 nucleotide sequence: TGTGCCAGCAGACGACTAGTTTGGGAGACCCAGTACTTC.

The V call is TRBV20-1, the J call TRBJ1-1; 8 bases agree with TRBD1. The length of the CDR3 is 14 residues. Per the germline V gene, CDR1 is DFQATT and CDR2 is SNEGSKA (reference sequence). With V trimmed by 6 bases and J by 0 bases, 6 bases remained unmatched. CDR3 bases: TGCAGTGCGGCACCGGGACAGGTGAACACTGAAGCTTTCTTT. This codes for CSAAPGQVNTEAFF.

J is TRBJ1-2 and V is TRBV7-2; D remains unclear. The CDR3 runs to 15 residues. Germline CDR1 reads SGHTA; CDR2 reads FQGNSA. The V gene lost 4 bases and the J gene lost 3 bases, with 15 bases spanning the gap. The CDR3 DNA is TGTGCCAGCAGCTCGAACGCCGGGGAGGACTATGGCTACACCTTC. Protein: CASSSNAGEDYGYTF. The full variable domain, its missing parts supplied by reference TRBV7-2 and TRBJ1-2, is GAGVSQSPSNKVTEKGKDVELRCDPISGHTALYWYRQSLGQGLEFLIYFQGNSAPDKSGLPSDRFSAERTGGSVSTLTIQRTQQEDSAVYLCASSSNAGEDYGYTFGSGTRLTVV.

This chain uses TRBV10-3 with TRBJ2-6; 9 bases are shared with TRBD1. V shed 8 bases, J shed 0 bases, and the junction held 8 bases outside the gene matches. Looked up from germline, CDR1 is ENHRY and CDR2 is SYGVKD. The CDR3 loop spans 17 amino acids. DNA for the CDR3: TGTGCCATCCTACAGGGGGCCCAAATCTCTGGGGCCAACGTCCTGACTTTC. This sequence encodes CAILQGAQISGANVLTF.

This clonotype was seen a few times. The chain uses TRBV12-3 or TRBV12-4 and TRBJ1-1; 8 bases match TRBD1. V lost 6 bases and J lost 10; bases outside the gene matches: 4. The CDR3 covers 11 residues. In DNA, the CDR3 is TGTGCCAGCAGGGGGGACAGGACAGCTTTCTTT. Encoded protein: CASRGDRTAFF.

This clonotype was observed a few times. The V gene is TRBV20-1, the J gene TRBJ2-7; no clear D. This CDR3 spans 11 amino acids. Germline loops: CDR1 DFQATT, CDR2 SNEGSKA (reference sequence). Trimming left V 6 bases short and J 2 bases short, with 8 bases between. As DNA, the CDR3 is TGCAGTGCAGGCAAAGCCTACGAGCAGTACTTC. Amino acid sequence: CSAGKAYEQYF.

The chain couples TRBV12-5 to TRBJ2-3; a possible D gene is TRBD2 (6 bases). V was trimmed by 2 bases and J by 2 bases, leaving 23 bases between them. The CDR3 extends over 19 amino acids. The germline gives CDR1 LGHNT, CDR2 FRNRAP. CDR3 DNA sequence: TGTGCTAGTGGTTTGCCACCTCCCATACCGGGACTCACCACAGATACGCAGTATTTT. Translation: CASGLPPPIPGLTTDTQYF. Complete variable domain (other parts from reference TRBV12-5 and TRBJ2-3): DARVTQTPRHKVTEMGQEVTMRCQPILGHNTVFWYRQTMMQGLELLAYFRNRAPLDDSGMPKDRFSAEMPDATLATLKIQPSEPRDSAVYFCASGLPPPIPGLTTDTQYFGPGTRLTVL.

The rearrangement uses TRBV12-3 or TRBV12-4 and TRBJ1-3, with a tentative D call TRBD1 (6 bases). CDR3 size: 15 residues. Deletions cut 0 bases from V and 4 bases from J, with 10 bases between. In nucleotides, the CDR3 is TGTGCCAGCAGTTTAGCCCCAGGGGAAGGAAACACCATATATTTT. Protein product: CASSLAPGEGNTIYF.

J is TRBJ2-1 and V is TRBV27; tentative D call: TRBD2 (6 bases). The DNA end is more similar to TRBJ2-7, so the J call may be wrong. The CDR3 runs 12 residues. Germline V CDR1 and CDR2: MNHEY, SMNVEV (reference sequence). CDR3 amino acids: CACGGAYNEQYF. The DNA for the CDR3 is TGTGCCTGTGGCGGGGCCTACAATGAGCAGTACTTC.

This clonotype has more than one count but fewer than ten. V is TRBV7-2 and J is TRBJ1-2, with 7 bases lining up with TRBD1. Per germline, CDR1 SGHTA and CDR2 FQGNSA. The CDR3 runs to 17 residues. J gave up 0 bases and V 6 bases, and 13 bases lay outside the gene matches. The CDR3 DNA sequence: TGTGCCAGCAGGGGGGCGGGACAGAGGGGCGCTAACTATGGCTACACCTTC. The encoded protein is CASRGAGQRGANYGYTF.

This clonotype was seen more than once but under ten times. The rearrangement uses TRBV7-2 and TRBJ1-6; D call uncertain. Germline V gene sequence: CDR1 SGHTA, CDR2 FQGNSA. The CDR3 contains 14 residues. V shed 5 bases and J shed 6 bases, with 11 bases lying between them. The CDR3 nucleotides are TGTGCCAGCAGCCCTTCACGGGTTAATTCACCCCTCCACTTT. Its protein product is CASSPSRVNSPLHF.

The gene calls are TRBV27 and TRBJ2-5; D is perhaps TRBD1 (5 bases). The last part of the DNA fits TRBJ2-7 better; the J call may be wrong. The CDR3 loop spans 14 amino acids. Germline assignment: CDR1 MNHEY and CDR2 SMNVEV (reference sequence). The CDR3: CASSRAGIRYEQYF. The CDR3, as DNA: TGTGCCAGCAGCCGGGCAGGGATAAGGTACGAGCAGTACTTC.

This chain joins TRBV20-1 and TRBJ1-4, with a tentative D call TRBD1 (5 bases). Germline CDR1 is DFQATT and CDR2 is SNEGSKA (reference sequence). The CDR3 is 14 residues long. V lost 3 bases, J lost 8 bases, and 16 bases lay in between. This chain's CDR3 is CSASEGRRDEKLFF. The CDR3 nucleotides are TGCAGTGCTAGTGAGGGGCGCCGGGACGAAAAACTGTTTTTT.

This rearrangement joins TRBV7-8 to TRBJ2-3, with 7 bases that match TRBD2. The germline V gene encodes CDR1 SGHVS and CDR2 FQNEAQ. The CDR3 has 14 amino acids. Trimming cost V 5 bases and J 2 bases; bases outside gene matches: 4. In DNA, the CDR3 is TGTGCCAGCAGCGCTAGCGGCTACACAGATACGCAGTATTTT. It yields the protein CASSASGYTDTQYF.